Detailed here is one T cell receptor (beta chain). The antigen remains undetermined. Looked up from germline, CDR1 is SEHNR and CDR2 is FQNEAQ (reference sequence). Trimming left V 4 bases short and J 2 bases short, with 6 bases between. CDR3 length equals 12 residues. The table came from immunoSEQ multiplex PCR; TCRdb's copy has only in-frame clones and leaves some out. The table has over 60,000 clones, roughly 84% seen once. The sample comes from a study of T cell responses to AZD1222 COVID-19 vaccine. Overall study: Pooling of second doses given at about 4 or about 12 weeks was done.

General study points: After the peak T cell response, and only then, were repertoires sampled. The study found vaccine-associated CD4 TCRs spanning spike, dominant at 160-218 and 743-854.

The receptor's source is an adult in good health. The source was peripheral blood, collected on day 0 of AZD1222 vaccination. The chain employs TRBV7-9 and TRBJ2-7; the D gene is possibly TRBD2 (5 bases). The CDR3 loop reads CASSSGAYEQYF. CDR3 coding DNA: TGTGCCAGCAGCTCCGGGGCCTACGAGCAGTACTTC.